Shown below are 11 T cell receptor beta chains from a single sample sequenced in a study of post-analysis software for immune sequencing data. Study-wide results and limits: Several TRBV segments occurring more often in patients than controls included TRBV5-6, TRBV5-1 and TRBV20-1.

Unique molecular identifiers tagged the TCR beta cDNA libraries. TCRdb fed the PCR reads into MiXCR, producing one record per CDR3 protein. The table records about 570,000 distinct CDR3 sequences, 34% of them present only once. The antigens these receptors bind are not known. Material for sequencing was blood. The receptors derive from a girl aged 2-17 years with multiple sclerosis.

The chain carries TRBV5-1 and TRBJ2-3, with D tentatively TRBD1 or TRBD2 (5 bases each). Germline V gives CDR1 SGHRS, CDR2 YFSETQ. The CDR3 sequence is 12 residues long. Trimming stripped 1 base from V and 8 bases from J, with 8 bases between. CDR3 in DNA: TGCGCCAGCAGCTTGCCCGGGACTACGCAGTATTTT. Protein: CASSLPGTTQYF.

This clonotype was seen many times. The chain links TRBV10-3 to TRBJ2-5; TRBD1 agrees at 9 bases. The end of the DNA aligns better with TRBJ2-7, so the J call may be wrong. This CDR3 spans 18 amino acids. CDR1 is ENHRY, CDR2 SYGVKD, per germline. The CDR3 bases are TGTGCCATCAGTGAGTCGCTCCCCGCGGGACAGGGATTTGGCGAGCAGTACTTC. It yields the protein CAISESLPAGQGFGEQYF.

This clonotype has more than one count but fewer than ten. This sequence joins TRBV7-6 and TRBJ2-1; D remains unclear. CDR1 is SGHVS, CDR2 FNYEAQ, per germline. V lost 2 bases and J lost 6, with 8 bases in between. The CDR3 has 13 amino acids. The CDR3 here is CASSLSSLNEQFF. In DNA form, the CDR3 reads TGTGCCAGCAGCTTATCGTCTCTCAATGAGCAGTTCTTC.

About this clonotype: It may be a read error: a sequence one base away is much more abundant. This sequence joins TRBV20-1 and TRBJ2-1; tentatively, D is TRBD2 (6 bases). Germline lookup yields CDR1 DFQATT and CDR2 SNEGSKA (reference sequence). Trimming removed 4 bases at V and 7 bases at J, with 11 bases between. The CDR3 spans 12 residues. The chain's CDR3 is CSANRERNEQFF. The CDR3 region has the DNA TGCAGTGCTAACCGGGAGCGTAATGAGCAGTTCTTC.

This clonotype was recorded only once. The CDR3 DNA reads as TGTGCCAGCACCCATAAGGAAGGCAGGGGTTACACCGGGGAGCTGTTTTTT. Encoded protein: CASTHKEGRGYTGELFF. The chain is built from TRBV28 and TRBJ2-2, with D possibly matching TRBD1 (6 bases). V lost 7 bases to trimming and J lost 3 bases, with 21 bases between them. Germline V gene data show CDR1 as MDHEN and CDR2 as SYDVKM. CDR3 size: 17 residues. Combining the CDR3 with reference TRBV28 and TRBJ2-2 gives the whole variable domain DVKVTQSSRYLVKRTGEKVFLECVQDMDHENMFWYRQDPGLGLRLIYFSYDVKMKEKGDIPEGYSVSREKKERFSLILESASTNQTSMYLCASTHKEGRGYTGELFFGEGSRLTVL.

This sequence joins TRBV11-2 and TRBJ1-1; D gene unclear. V lost 4 bases and J 1 base, leaving 16 bases between the germline ends. The V gene's germline CDR1 is SGHAT and CDR2 FQNNGV. The CDR3 length is 16 residues. The CDR3 here is CASSSILGSRNTEAFF. CDR3 in DNA: TGTGCCAGCAGCTCGATATTAGGTTCTAGGAACACTGAAGCTTTCTTT.

J is TRBJ2-1 and V is TRBV3-1, with 10 bases identical to TRBD2. Germline V CDR1 and CDR2: LGHDT, YNNKEL (reference sequence). The CDR3 loop spans 15 amino acids. The V gene end was trimmed by 4 bases and the J gene end by 8 bases; junction bases not matched to a gene: 8. The CDR3 loop is CASSPSGLAVDEQFF. For the CDR3, the DNA is TGTGCCAGCAGCCCTAGCGGACTAGCGGTCGATGAGCAGTTCTTC.

This clonotype was detected a few times. The rearrangement links TRBV27 to TRBJ2-1; 8 bases match TRBD1. V was clipped by 5 bases and J by 4 bases; unmatched bases: 10. CDR1 is MNHEY, CDR2 SMNVEV, per germline (reference sequence). This CDR3 is built from 16 residues. The CDR3 is CASSLGQGHQYNEQFF. DNA for the CDR3: TGTGCCAGCAGTCTAGGACAGGGACATCAATACAATGAGCAGTTCTTC.

The V call is TRBV12-3 or TRBV12-4, the J call TRBJ1-1; tentatively, D is TRBD1 (5 bases). Trimming pared 3 bases from V and 7 bases from J, leaving 9 bases between. This CDR3 region has 12 residues. CDR3: CASSFSRGEAFF. In DNA form, the CDR3 reads TGTGCCAGCAGTTTTTCTAGGGGTGAAGCTTTCTTT.

This clonotype was counted between two and nine times. The CDR3 sequence: CASSLNVGTAYGYTF. Here the CDR3 DNA reads TGCGCCAGCAGCTTGAACGTCGGGACGGCCTATGGCTACACCTTC. The chain uses TRBV5-1 and TRBJ1-2, with a tentative D call TRBD1 (5 bases). The CDR3 extends over 15 amino acids. Germline CDR1 is SGHRS and CDR2 is YFSETQ. V gave up 1 base and J gave up 4 bases, with 14 bases separating them.

The V gene is TRBV12-3 or TRBV12-4, the J gene TRBJ1-2, with no clear D. Trimming removed 1 base at V and 6 bases at J, with 9 bases between. CDR3 length equals 13 residues. CDR3 DNA sequence: TGTGCCAGCAGTTTAGGGCAGGCGGATGGCTACACCTTC. It codes for CASSLGQADGYTF.